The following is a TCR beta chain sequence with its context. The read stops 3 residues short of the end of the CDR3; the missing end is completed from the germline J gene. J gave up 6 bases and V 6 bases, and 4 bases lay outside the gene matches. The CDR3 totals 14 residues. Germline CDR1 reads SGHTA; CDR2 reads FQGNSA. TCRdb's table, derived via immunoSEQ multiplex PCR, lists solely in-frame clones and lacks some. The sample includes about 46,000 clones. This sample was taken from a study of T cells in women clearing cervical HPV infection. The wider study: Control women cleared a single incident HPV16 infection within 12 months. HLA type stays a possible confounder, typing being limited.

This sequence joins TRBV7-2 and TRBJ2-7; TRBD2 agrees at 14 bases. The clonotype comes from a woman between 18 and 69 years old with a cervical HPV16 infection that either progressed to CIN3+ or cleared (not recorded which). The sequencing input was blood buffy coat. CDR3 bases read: TGTGCCAGCAGTACGGGACTAGCGGGAGCCGAG. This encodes CASSTGLAGAE. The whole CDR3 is CASSTGLAGAEQYF.